The 17 T cell receptor beta chains given below trace back to one sample, sequenced in a study of Ad26.COV2.S vaccination and SARS-CoV-2 variants. Profiling relied on immunoSEQ multiplex PCR, and the TCRdb table lists in-frame clones only, not all of them. Among about 350,000 clones, around 84% were seen once, and the ten largest hold about 3.3%. The treatment denotes: some 20 received Ad26.COV2.S at low or high dose, single or two shots; 5 received placebo; per-sample allocation not given. The study sampled participants on day 63 after the first vaccine or placebo injection. The sample consisted of peripheral blood, taken in a trial of Ad26.COV2.S vaccine versus placebo. These receptors were collected from a person between 18 and 60 years old who received the Ad26.COV2.S COVID-19 vaccine or a placebo.

Details on this clone: Other DNA variants within this sample encode the same CDR3. This rearrangement joins TRBV28 to TRBJ2-7, with D perhaps matching TRBD2 (5 bases). Per germline, CDR1 MDHEN and CDR2 SYDVKM. V was clipped by 1 base and J by 0 bases, with 13 bases between them. The CDR3 length is 16 residues. The chain's CDR3 is CASSLSGTLSSYEQYF. The CDR3 coding sequence is TGTGCCAGCAGTTTATCGGGAACCCTCTCCTCCTACGAGCAGTACTTC.

V usage is TRBV4-1 and J usage is TRBJ2-1, with D tentatively TRBD2 (5 bases). Germline CDR1 and CDR2: MGHRA and YSYEKL. The CDR3 is 12 residues long. Deletions cut 5 bases from V and 8 bases from J, with 10 bases between. The CDR3 nucleotides are TGCGCCAGCAGCACGGGGTTCGATGAGCAGTTCTTC. It codes for CASSTGFDEQFF.

The rearrangement joins TRBV30 to TRBJ2-3; 9 positions agree with TRBD1. Germline CDR1 and CDR2: GTSNPN and SVGIG (reference sequence). V lost 3 bases, J lost 0 bases, and 4 bases stayed unmatched. The CDR3 extends over 15 amino acids. DNA for the CDR3: TGTGCCTGGAGCGCCGGGACAGGGAGCACAGATACGCAGTATTTT. Its protein product is CAWSAGTGSTDTQYF.

The V call is TRBV6-1, the J call TRBJ2-5, with TRBD2 matching over 8 bases. Germline lookup yields CDR1 MNHNS and CDR2 SASEGT. V dropped 4 bases and J dropped 0; count of bases not matched to a gene: 7. The CDR3 extends over 16 amino acids. The CDR3 protein is CASSVGSGAYQETQYF. CDR3 sequence (DNA): TGTGCCAGCAGTGTCGGTAGCGGGGCCTACCAAGAGACCCAGTACTTC.

The chain is built from TRBV3-1 (or the pseudogene TRBV3-2) and TRBJ2-1; TRBD2 aligns across 7 bases. Germline CDR1 and CDR2: LGHDT and YNNKEL (reference sequence). CDR3 size: 17 residues. V was clipped by 1 base and J by 3 bases; unmatched bases: 9. The CDR3 nucleotides are TGTGCCAGCAGCCAAGTCAGGCTAGCGGATATCTACAATGAGCAGTTCTTC. Translated, it gives CASSQVRLADIYNEQFF.

The chain employs TRBV7-8 and TRBJ2-1, with TRBD2 as a possible D gene (5 bases). The V end was cut by 8 bases, the J end by 1 base, with 15 bases between. This CDR3 has 15 amino acids. Per the germline V gene, CDR1 is SGHVS and CDR2 is FQNEAQ. CDR3 sequence (DNA): TGTGCCAGCCAAGGGCTAGCTCCTTCCTACAATGAGCAGTTCTTC. This gives the protein CASQGLAPSYNEQFF.

V and J are TRBV3-1 (or the pseudogene TRBV3-2) and TRBJ2-5; 7 bases line up with TRBD2. V gave up 0 bases and J gave up 1 base; unmatched junction bases: 8. This CDR3 contains 17 residues. Germline values: CDR1 LGHDT, CDR2 YNNKEL (reference sequence). This CDR3 is CASSQDKVRGFQETQYF. CDR3 coding DNA: TGTGCCAGCAGCCAAGATAAGGTGCGGGGGTTCCAAGAGACCCAGTACTTC.

The J gene is TRBJ2-7, the V gene TRBV27; D not certain. Germline CDR1 reads MNHEY; CDR2 reads SMNVEV (reference sequence). The V and J ends lost 6 bases and 2 bases respectively, with 20 bases between them. The CDR3 length is 16 residues. CDR3: CASRPTRTERPYEQYF. The CDR3 nucleotides are TGTGCCAGCAGACCCACCCGCACGGAAAGACCCTACGAGCAGTACTTC.

This chain connects TRBV4-3 to TRBJ1-5; D remains ambiguous. Per the germline V gene, CDR1 is LGHNA and CDR2 is YSLEER. The CDR3 spans 15 residues. V lost 0 bases to trimming and J lost 6 bases, with 12 bases between them. CDR3 amino acids: CASSQEVGAGQPQHF. Here the CDR3 DNA reads TGCGCCAGCAGCCAAGAAGTAGGTGCAGGTCAGCCCCAGCATTTT.

The chain uses TRBV28 and TRBJ1-1; 8 nucleotides agree with TRBD1. Losses at the gene ends were 3 bases for V and 4 bases for J; bases not matched to a gene: 1. The V gene's germline CDR1 is MDHEN and CDR2 SYDVKM. There are 13 residues in the CDR3. Here the CDR3 DNA reads TGTGCCAGCAGTTTTACAGGGGGCACTGAAGCTTTCTTT. Translation: CASSFTGGTEAFF.

The chain carries TRBV7-9 and TRBJ2-7; 10 bases fit TRBD1. After removal of 4 bases from V and 0 bases from J, the junction contained 3 bases not matched to a gene. Germline V CDR1 and CDR2: SEHNR, FQNEAQ (reference sequence). CDR3 length: 15 amino acids. This CDR3 is CASSSWTGGSYEQYF. The CDR3, as DNA: TGTGCCAGCAGCTCCTGGACAGGGGGCTCCTACGAGCAGTACTTC.

The CDR3 reads CASSPDSYEQYF. In DNA, the CDR3 is TGTGCCAGCAGCCCGGACAGCTACGAGCAGTACTTC. This chain connects TRBV3-1 (or the pseudogene TRBV3-2) to TRBJ2-7; tentative D call: TRBD1 (6 bases). This CDR3 has 12 residues. Germline CDR1 reads LGHDT; CDR2 reads YNNKEL (reference sequence). Between the trimmed V and J ends, which lost 4 bases and 3 bases, there was a span of 7 bases.

The V gene is TRBV19, the J gene TRBJ2-4; weak D call: TRBD1 (6 bases). Germline values: CDR1 LNHDA, CDR2 SQIVND (reference sequence). Trimming took 6 bases from V and 4 from J, leaving 13 bases between them. The CDR3 is made up of 14 amino acids. The CDR3: CASSPSGEKNIQYF. As DNA, the CDR3 is TGTGCCAGTAGCCCGTCAGGGGAAAAAAACATTCAGTACTTC.

The rearrangement uses TRBV3-1 (or the pseudogene TRBV3-2) and TRBJ2-7; 8 bases agree with TRBD2. The CDR3 sequence is 16 residues long. V was clipped by 5 bases and J by 6 bases; unmatched bases: 15. Per the germline V gene, CDR1 is LGHDT and CDR2 is YNNKEL (reference sequence). CDR3 DNA sequence: TGTGCCAGCAGCTCCCTCTCTTTAGCGGGATTGTCCGAGCAGTACTTC. This sequence encodes CASSSLSLAGLSEQYF.

The chain joins TRBV19 to TRBJ1-5; 11 nucleotides align to TRBD1. This CDR3 comprises 18 residues. The trim removed 1 base at V and 4 bases at J, leaving 9 bases unmatched. Germline CDR1 and CDR2: LNHDA and SQIVND (reference sequence). This CDR3 reads CASSIGTGGGFGNQPQHF. CDR3 in DNA: TGTGCCAGTAGTATAGGGACAGGGGGCGGGTTCGGAAATCAGCCCCAGCATTTT.

The chain uses TRBV7-8 and TRBJ1-5; unclear D gene. CDR1 and CDR2 from the germline V gene are SGHVS and FQNEAQ. Trimming cost V 1 base and J 0 bases, with 13 bases left between them. CDR3 length: 17 residues. CDR3 loop: CASSLVGFGDSNQPQHF. DNA for the CDR3: TGTGCCAGCAGCTTAGTCGGTTTTGGGGATAGCAATCAGCCCCAGCATTTT.

The chain has TRBV28 and TRBJ2-4, with D perhaps matching TRBD2 (6 bases). Deletions cut 5 bases from V and 0 bases from J, with 14 bases between. Germline assignment: CDR1 MDHEN and CDR2 SYDVKM. The CDR3 extends over 16 amino acids. The CDR3 coding sequence is TGTGCCAGCAGTACCCTCGGGGGTTTAGCCAAAAACATTCAGTACTTC. Protein: CASSTLGGLAKNIQYF.